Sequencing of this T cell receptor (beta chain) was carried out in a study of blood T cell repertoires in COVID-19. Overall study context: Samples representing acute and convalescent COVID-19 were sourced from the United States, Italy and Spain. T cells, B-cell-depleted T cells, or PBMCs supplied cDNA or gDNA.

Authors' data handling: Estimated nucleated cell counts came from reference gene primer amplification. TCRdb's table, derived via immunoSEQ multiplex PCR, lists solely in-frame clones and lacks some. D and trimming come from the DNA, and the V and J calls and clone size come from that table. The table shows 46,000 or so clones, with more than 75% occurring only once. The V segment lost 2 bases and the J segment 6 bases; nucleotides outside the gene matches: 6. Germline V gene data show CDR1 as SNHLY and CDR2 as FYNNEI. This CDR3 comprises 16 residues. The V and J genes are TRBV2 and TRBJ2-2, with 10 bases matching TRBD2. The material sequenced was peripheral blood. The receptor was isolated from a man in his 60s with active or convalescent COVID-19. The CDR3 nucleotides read TGTGCCAGCAGTGAAAGGCAGCGGGGGGGCGCCGGGGAGCTGTTTTTT. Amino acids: CASSERQRGGAGELFF.